This TCR beta chain was captured in a study of T cells in Graves' hyperthyroidism and ophthalmopathy. Background on the study: Peripheral blood collection took place at initial diagnosis, before any treatment.

The sample holds many counts of this clonotype. Its antigen is unidentified. Findings of the study overall: Among clonotypes expanded in thyroid above 0.001, most were also found in blood.

The germline V and J ends were trimmed by 5 bases and 6 bases, with 15 bases remaining between them. CDR3 length: 13 residues. Germline-derived CDR1 and CDR2 are DFQATT and SNEGSKA (reference sequence). The investigators amplified TCR beta CDR3 regions from RNA transcripts. A first-round RT-PCR of the TCR CDR3 used the HTBI primer set. TCRdb analysed the multiplex PCR reads with MiXCR anew, one entry per CDR3 protein. Here the sample spans hundreds of thousands of distinct CDR3 sequences, over 12% being singletons. Cells are PBMCs isolated from 10 ml of fresh blood. This TCR came from a man aged 18 to 29 with Graves' ophthalmopathy. The chain is built from TRBV20-1 and TRBJ2-3, with a tentative D call TRBD2 (6 bases). Sequenced input: blood. CDR3 protein: CSAHSGLGDTQYF. The DNA of the CDR3 is TGCAGTGCTCATAGCGGCCTAGGGGATACGCAGTATTTT.